This T cell receptor beta chain was sequenced for a study of TIL therapy for anti-PD-1-resistant metastatic lung cancer. Turning to the study itself: Several tumors were EGFR-mutant and two were ALK-rearranged.

Time point here: pre-treatment sample, taken before nivolumab and TIL therapy. Stage 4 NSCLC adults joined between 2017 and January 2020. Overall study findings and caveats: The baseline peripheral repertoire was partially replaced by infused TIL clonotypes that later decayed.

The libraries were made with immunoSEQ v3. Using immunoSEQ multiplex PCR, the repertoire was profiled, and TCRdb retains in-frame clones only, with some absent. The profile shows tens of thousands of clones, about two thirds of them singletons. As regards this clone: Its target is not known.

CDR1 and CDR2 from the germline V gene are LNHDA and SQIVND (reference sequence). The CDR3 has 15 residues. With V trimmed by 5 bases and J by 2 bases, 5 bases remained unmatched. Sequencing was performed on blood, taken at baseline. This TCR derives from a person between 30 and 79 years old with non-small cell lung cancer. The chain links TRBV19 to TRBJ1-2; 10 positions agree with TRBD1. In DNA, the CDR3 is TGTGCCAGTAGTCTCCGACAGGGGGCAAACTATGGCTACACCTTC. The encoded protein is CASSLRQGANYGYTF. The full variable domain, with the rest looked up from reference TRBV19 and TRBJ1-2, is DGGITQSPKYLFRKEGQNVTLSCEQNLNHDAMYWYRQDPGQGLRLIYYSQIVNDFQKGDIAEGYSVSREKKESFPLTVTSAQKNPTAFYLCASSLRQGANYGYTFGSGTRLTVV.